Presented here are 8 T cell receptor beta chains from one specimen sequenced in a study of cytomegalovirus exposure and HLA in healthy donors. The PCR used 60 Vbeta and 13 Jbeta primers. Profiling relied on immunoSEQ multiplex PCR, and the TCRdb table lists in-frame clones only, not all of them. The sample lists under 150,000 clones; over 70% were seen once. Sequenced: PBMCs. These receptors were collected from a male donor in good health and CMV-seronegative.

This chain links TRBV7-9 with TRBJ2-7, with D possibly TRBD2 on 5 matching bases. V lost 3 bases and J lost 4, with 7 bases in between. The CDR3 spans 12 residues. The V gene's germline CDR1 is SEHNR and CDR2 FQNEAQ (reference sequence). CDR3 nucleotide sequence: TGTGCCAGCAGCTTGGGAGATTACGAGCAGTACTTC. This sequence encodes CASSLGDYEQYF.

The sample holds one count of this clone. The J gene is TRBJ2-4, the V gene TRBV4-3; the D gene is possibly TRBD1 (6 bases). V lost 2 bases to trimming and J lost 8 bases, with 13 bases between them. Germline V gives CDR1 LGHNA, CDR2 YSLEER. The CDR3 is made up of 14 amino acids. CDR3 sequence reads: CASSQMTGIDIQYF. The CDR3 nucleotides are TGCGCCAGCAGCCAAATGACAGGAATTGACATTCAGTACTTC.

This rearrangement joins TRBV6-6 to TRBJ1-1; D might be TRBD1 (5 bases). The V gene lost 5 bases and the J gene lost 3 bases, with 13 bases spanning the gap. The CDR3 contains 14 residues. CDR1 and CDR2 (germline): MNHNY, SVGAGI (reference sequence). Written as DNA, the CDR3 is TGTGCCAGCAGTCACCAGGGTGTCGACACTGAAGCTTTCTTT. Translation gives CASSHQGVDTEAFF.

The chain joins TRBV6-4 to TRBJ1-6; 10 nucleotides align to TRBD1. This CDR3 spans 16 amino acids. V shed 6 bases, J shed 5 bases, and the junction held 7 bases outside the gene matches. CDR1 is MRHNA and CDR2 is SNTAGT in the germline V gene. CDR3 sequence reads: CASRSLGQGDNSPLHF. The DNA of the CDR3 is TGTGCCAGCAGGAGTTTAGGACAGGGGGATAATTCACCCCTCCACTTT.

The V gene is TRBV6-1, the J gene TRBJ2-2, with 8 bases that match TRBD1. CDR1 and CDR2 from the germline V gene are MNHNS and SASEGT. The CDR3 is 18 residues long. Trimming took 6 bases from V and 3 from J; bases not matched to a gene: 15. CDR3 in DNA: TGTGCCAGCAGCGAACAGGGGGGACTTCGCTTGGACACCGGGGAGCTGTTTTTT. It is translated as CASSEQGGLRLDTGELFF.

V gene TRBV13 combines with J gene TRBJ2-1; possibly TRBD1 for D (6 bases). The germline gives CDR1 PRHDT, CDR2 FYEKMQ (reference sequence). The CDR3 totals 14 residues. Deletions cut 5 bases from V and 6 bases from J, with 14 bases between. This chain's CDR3 is CASSPDSVSNEQFF. CDR3 nucleotide sequence: TGTGCCAGCAGCCCGGACAGTGTGTCCAATGAGCAGTTCTTC.

The chain is built from TRBV19 and TRBJ2-3, with D maybe TRBD2 (5 bases). The germline V and J ends were trimmed by 3 bases and 9 bases, with 10 bases remaining between them. The CDR3 spans 12 residues. The V gene's germline CDR1 is LNHDA and CDR2 SQIVND (reference sequence). This CDR3 is CASSISSGTQYF. CDR3 bases: TGTGCCAGTAGTATCTCGTCGGGGACGCAGTATTTT.

The gene calls are TRBV18 and TRBJ1-1, with 8 bases lining up with TRBD1. The junction had 3 bases not matched to a gene; V was cut back by 1 base and J by 5 bases. The CDR3 is 14 residues long. Germline V gives CDR1 KGHSH, CDR2 LQKENI. The CDR3 spells CASSPQQGATEAFF. The CDR3 bases are TGTGCCAGCTCACCACAGCAGGGGGCAACTGAAGCTTTCTTT.